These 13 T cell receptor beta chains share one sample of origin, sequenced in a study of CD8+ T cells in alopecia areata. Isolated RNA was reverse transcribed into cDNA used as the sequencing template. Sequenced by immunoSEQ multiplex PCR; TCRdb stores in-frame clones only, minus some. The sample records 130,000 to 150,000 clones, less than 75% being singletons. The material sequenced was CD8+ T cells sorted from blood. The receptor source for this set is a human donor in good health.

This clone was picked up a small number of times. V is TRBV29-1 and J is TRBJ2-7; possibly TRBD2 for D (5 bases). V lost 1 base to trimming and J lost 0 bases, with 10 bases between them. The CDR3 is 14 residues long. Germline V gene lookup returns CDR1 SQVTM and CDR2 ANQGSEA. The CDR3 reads CSVEGAGDSYEQYF. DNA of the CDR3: TGCAGCGTTGAAGGCGCCGGGGACTCCTACGAGCAGTACTTC.

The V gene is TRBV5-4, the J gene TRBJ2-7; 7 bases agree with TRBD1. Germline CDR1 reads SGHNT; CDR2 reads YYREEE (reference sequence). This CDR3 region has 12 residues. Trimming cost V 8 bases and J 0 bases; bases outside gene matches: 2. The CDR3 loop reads CASRDSSYEQYF. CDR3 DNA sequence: TGTGCCAGTAGGGACAGCTCCTACGAGCAGTACTTC.

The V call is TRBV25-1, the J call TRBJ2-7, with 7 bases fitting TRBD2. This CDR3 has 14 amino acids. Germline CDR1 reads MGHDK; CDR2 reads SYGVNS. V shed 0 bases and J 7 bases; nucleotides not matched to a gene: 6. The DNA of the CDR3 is TGTGCCAGCAGTGAATACGGCGGGAGATGGGAGCAGTACTTC. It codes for CASSEYGGRWEQYF.

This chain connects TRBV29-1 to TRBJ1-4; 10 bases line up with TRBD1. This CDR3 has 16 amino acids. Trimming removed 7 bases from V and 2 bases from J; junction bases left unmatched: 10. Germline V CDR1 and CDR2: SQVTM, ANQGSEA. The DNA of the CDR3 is TGCAGCGCTATTCCGGGACAGGGGTCTACTAATGAAAAACTGTTTTTT. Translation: CSAIPGQGSTNEKLFF.

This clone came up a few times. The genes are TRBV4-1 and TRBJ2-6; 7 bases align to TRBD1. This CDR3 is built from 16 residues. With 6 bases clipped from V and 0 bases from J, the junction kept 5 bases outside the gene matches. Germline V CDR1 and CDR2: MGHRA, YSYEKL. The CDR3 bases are TGCGCCAGCAGACGGGACAGCCACTCTGGGGCCAACGTCCTGACTTTC. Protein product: CASRRDSHSGANVLTF.

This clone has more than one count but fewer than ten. The CDR3 loop reads CASSLSSLGEKLFF. In nucleotides, the CDR3 is TGTGCCAGCAGTTTAAGTTCTCTTGGGGAAAAACTGTTTTTT. The chain recombines TRBV27 with TRBJ1-4; no reliable D call. CDR3 size: 14 residues. CDR1 is MNHEY, CDR2 SMNVEV, per germline (reference sequence). V gave up 2 bases and J gave up 8 bases, with 12 bases separating them.

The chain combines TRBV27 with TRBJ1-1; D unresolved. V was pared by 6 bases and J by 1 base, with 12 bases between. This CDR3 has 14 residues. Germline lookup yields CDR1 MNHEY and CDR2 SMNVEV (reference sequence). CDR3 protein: CASREGSGNTEAFF. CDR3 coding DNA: TGTGCCAGCAGGGAAGGTTCGGGGAACACTGAAGCTTTCTTT.

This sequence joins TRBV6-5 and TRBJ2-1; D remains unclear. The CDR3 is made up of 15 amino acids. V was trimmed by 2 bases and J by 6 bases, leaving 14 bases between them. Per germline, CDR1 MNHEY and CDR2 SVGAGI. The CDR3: CASSYHGLGSNEQFF. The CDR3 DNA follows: TGTGCCAGCAGTTACCACGGCCTTGGAAGCAATGAGCAGTTCTTC.

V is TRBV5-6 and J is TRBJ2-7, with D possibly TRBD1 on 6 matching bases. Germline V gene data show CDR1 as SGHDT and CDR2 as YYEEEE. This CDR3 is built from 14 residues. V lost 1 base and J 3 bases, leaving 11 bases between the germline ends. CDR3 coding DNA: TGTGCCAGCAGCTTGCCGGACAGCTTCTACGAGCAGTACTTC. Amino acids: CASSLPDSFYEQYF.

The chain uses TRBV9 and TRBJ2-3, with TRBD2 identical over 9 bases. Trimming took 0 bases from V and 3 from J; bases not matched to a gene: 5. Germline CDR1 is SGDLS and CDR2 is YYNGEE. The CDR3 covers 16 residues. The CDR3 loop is CASSVGIAGETDTQYF. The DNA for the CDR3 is TGTGCCAGCAGCGTAGGGATAGCGGGAGAAACAGATACGCAGTATTTT.

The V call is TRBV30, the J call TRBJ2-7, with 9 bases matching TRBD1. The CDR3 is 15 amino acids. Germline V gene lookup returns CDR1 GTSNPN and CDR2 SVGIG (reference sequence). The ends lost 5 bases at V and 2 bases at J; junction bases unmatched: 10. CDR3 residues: CAWSLPGTGPYEQYF. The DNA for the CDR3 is TGTGCCTGGTCCCTCCCCGGGACAGGGCCCTACGAGCAGTACTTC.

CDR3 coding DNA: TGTGCCAGCAGCAACGGGACAGGGGGGAACTATGGCTACACCTTC. Protein sequence: CASSNGTGGNYGYTF. The chain joins TRBV21-1 to TRBJ1-2; the table's D call TRBD1 went unverified against the DNA. TRBV21-1 is reported as a pseudogene. The CDR3 spans 15 residues.

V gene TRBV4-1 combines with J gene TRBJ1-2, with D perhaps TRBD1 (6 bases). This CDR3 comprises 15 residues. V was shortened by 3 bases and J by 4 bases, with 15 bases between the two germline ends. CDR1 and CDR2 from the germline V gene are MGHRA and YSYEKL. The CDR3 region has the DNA TGCGCCAGCAGCCAGACCAGGGGTGGAAGCTATGGCTACACCTTC. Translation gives CASSQTRGGSYGYTF.